A single sample is the source of the 4 T cell receptor beta chains below, sequenced in a study of identical twins. In TCRdb, the 5' RACE reads were re-called with MiXCR into one record per CDR3 protein. The repertoire includes a few hundred thousand distinct CDR3 sequences, roughly 9.8% of them detected once, and 7% to 8.5% sits in the top ten. These same records also appear under a second study, on yellow fever vaccine responses in identical twins.

Sequencing was performed on CD8+ T cells sorted from blood. The source of these receptors is a woman younger than 30 in good health.

The table lists this clonotype with a few counts. DNA of the CDR3: TGTGCCAGCAGCTTAGCCGCGGGCATCCAGGACGAGCAGTACTTC. This translates into CASSLAAGIQDEQYF. The chain links TRBV7-9 to TRBJ2-7; the D gene is possibly TRBD2 (5 bases). The CDR3 consists of 15 residues. The V end was cut by 0 bases, the J end by 5 bases, with 14 bases between. The germline CDR1 and CDR2 sequences are SEHNR and FQNEAQ (reference sequence).

J is TRBJ2-7 and V is TRBV4-1; D remains ambiguous. This CDR3 comprises 17 residues. V was trimmed by 0 bases and J by 0 bases, leaving 15 bases between them. Looked up from germline, CDR1 is MGHRA and CDR2 is YSYEKL. CDR3 sequence reads: CASSQEVVPLSSYEQYF. The CDR3 DNA reads as TGCGCCAGCAGCCAAGAAGTAGTACCCTTAAGCTCCTACGAGCAGTACTTC.

This clonotype has ten or more counts. The V call is TRBV24-1, the J call TRBJ2-3, with a weak D call TRBD2 (5 bases). There are 16 residues in the CDR3. Germline values: CDR1 KGHDR, CDR2 SFDVKD. Trimming stripped 2 bases from V and 3 bases from J, with 14 bases between. DNA for the CDR3: TGTGCCACCAGTGATTGGCCGCGGGCGACTACAGATACGCAGTATTTT. This sequence encodes CATSDWPRATTDTQYF.

In this sample, this clonotype turned up many times. The chain joins TRBV20-1 to TRBJ2-5; possible D gene TRBD2, 5 bases. V was clipped by 3 bases and J by 2 bases, with 13 bases between them. Looked up from germline, CDR1 is DFQATT and CDR2 is SNEGSKA (reference sequence). This CDR3 contains 14 residues. The CDR3 here is CSARDPRTQETQYF. CDR3 coding DNA: TGCAGTGCTAGGGATCCCAGGACTCAAGAGACCCAGTACTTC.